Below are 27 T cell receptor beta chains sequenced from a single sample in a study of beta chain features in type 1 diabetes (dated 2018 in TCRdb). The library was built by means of the immunoSEQ multiplex PCR assay. All of the isolated RNA was reverse transcribed with the High Capacity cDNA Reverse Transcription Kit, so expressed TCRB transcripts were sequenced. In its TCRdb copy, this immuneACCESS table keeps in-frame sequences only and misses some clones. Where compared with another copy, unresolved V genes explain less than half of these, and the others have no known cause. The sample profile shows approximately 160,000 clones; over 7.5% of them were found once. Less than 3% of the sample lies in the top ten. The specimen was central memory CD4+ T cells from blood. Source of these receptors: a woman between 18 and 29 years old in good health.

This chain uses TRBV2 with TRBJ2-2, with TRBD2 matching 9 bases. Germline CDR1 reads SNHLY; CDR2 reads FYNNEI. The CDR3 extends over 16 amino acids. V gave up 5 bases and J gave up 2 bases; unmatched junction bases: 6. The CDR3 DNA reads as TGTGCCAGCAGTCCGACTAGCGGCAAAAACACCGGGGAGCTGTTTTTT. Residues: CASSPTSGKNTGELFF.

This clone occurred a few times. The chain recombines TRBV7-9 with TRBJ2-5; the match to TRBD1 covers 7 bases. J lost 4 bases, V lost 5 bases, and 10 bases had no gene match. Germline values: CDR1 SEHNR, CDR2 FQNEAQ (reference sequence). The CDR3 length is 15 residues. CDR3 coding DNA: TGTGCCAGCAGCCCCTCCGAGGGGGCTGGAGAGACCCAGTACTTC. It specifies CASSPSEGAGETQYF. The whole variable domain, remainder taken from reference TRBV7-9 and TRBJ2-5, is DTGVSQNPRHKITKRGQNVTFRCDPISEHNRLYWYRQTLGQGPEFLTYFQNEAQLEKSRLLSDRFSAERPKGSFSTLEIQRTEQGDSAMYLCASSPSEGAGETQYFGPGTRLLVL.

The chain uses TRBV28 and TRBJ2-7; TRBD1 aligns across 8 bases. Germline V lookup: CDR1 MDHEN, CDR2 SYDVKM. This CDR3 is built from 16 residues. J was trimmed by 1 base and V by 4 bases; bases with no gene match: 9. For the CDR3, the DNA is TGTGCCAGCAGTTCCCCCGGACAGGGTAGTTCCTACGAGCAGTACTTC. Its protein product is CASSSPGQGSSYEQYF.

This clone occurred a few times. The V gene is TRBV19, the J gene TRBJ2-7, with a weak D call TRBD1 (6 bases). The V gene's germline CDR1 is LNHDA and CDR2 SQIVND (reference sequence). The CDR3 sequence is 13 residues long. V lost 6 bases to trimming and J lost 1 base, with 10 bases between them. CDR3 sequence: CASREQGSYEQYF. In DNA, the CDR3 is TGTGCCAGTAGGGAACAGGGTTCCTACGAGCAGTACTTC.

This clone appeared a few times. The rearrangement joins TRBV5-1 to TRBJ2-5; 7 bases are a match to TRBD2. Germline CDR1 reads SGHRS; CDR2 reads YFSETQ. Unmatched junction bases numbered 12, after V lost 7 bases and J lost 3 bases. The CDR3 extends over 15 amino acids. CDR3 in amino acids: CASRSGGSNEETQYF. In DNA form, the CDR3 reads TGCGCCAGCCGCTCCGGGGGGTCTAACGAAGAGACCCAGTACTTC.

This clone was seen only a few times. The CDR3, as DNA: TGTGCCAGCAGATTGGCCGGGACAGACTCCGGCTACACCTTC. Translating gives CASRLAGTDSGYTF. The chain couples TRBV7-9 to TRBJ1-2, with 7 positions matching TRBD1. Germline loops: CDR1 SEHNR, CDR2 FQNEAQ (reference sequence). The length of the CDR3 is 14 residues. Trimming took 6 bases from V and 8 from J; bases not matched to a gene: 12.

This clone was recorded a few times. Different DNA sequences within this sample yield the same CDR3. The J gene is TRBJ2-1, the V gene TRBV7-3; 9 bases align to TRBD1. V was clipped by 2 bases and J by 3 bases; unmatched bases: 2. CDR3 length: 15 residues. CDR1 SGHTA and CDR2 FQGTGA come from the germline V gene. The CDR3 reads CASSLDRGGYNEQFF. CDR3 DNA sequence: TGTGCCAGCAGCTTAGACAGGGGGGGCTACAATGAGCAGTTCTTC.

V usage is TRBV7-8 and J usage is TRBJ1-1; D ambiguous. From germline, CDR1 is SGHVS and CDR2 FQNEAQ. V lost 8 bases, J lost 6 bases, and 13 bases lay in between. The CDR3 is made up of 12 amino acids. The CDR3 loop is CASRGPGAEAFF. Written as DNA, the CDR3 is TGTGCCAGCCGAGGGCCGGGCGCTGAAGCTTTCTTT.

This clone was counted only a few times. V and J are TRBV11-3 and TRBJ2-2, with 7 bases matching TRBD2. The length of the CDR3 is 15 residues. In germline, CDR1 is SGHNT, CDR2 YENEEA. The junction had 7 bases not matched to a gene; V was cut back by 4 bases and J by 5 bases. CDR3 in DNA: TGTGCCAGCAGCTCTCGGGGGGAATTGACCGGGGAGCTGTTTTTT. Translating gives CASSSRGELTGELFF.

This chain joins TRBV5-1 and TRBJ2-1; 9 bases are a match to TRBD2. The CDR3 spans 15 residues. The V gene's germline CDR1 is SGHRS and CDR2 YFSETQ. V lost 3 bases and J lost 8; bases outside the gene matches: 9. Here the CDR3 DNA reads TGCGCCAGCAGCTGGAATGGCGGGAGGGCGGATGAGCAGTTCTTC. Translating it yields CASSWNGGRADEQFF.

This clone was counted between two and nine times. V is TRBV18 and J is TRBJ2-5; D may be TRBD2 (5 bases). V shed 5 bases and J shed 2 bases, with 12 bases lying between them. CDR1 and CDR2 (germline): KGHSH, LQKENI. This CDR3 is 14 amino acids long. CDR3 sequence: CASSRTADQETQYF. The CDR3 DNA reads as TGTGCCAGCTCAAGAACAGCGGATCAAGAGACCCAGTACTTC.

Points on this clone: Mismatch with germline at one junction end may stem from a read error. This chain uses TRBV7-2 with TRBJ2-5; perhaps TRBD2 as D (6 bases). CDR1 is SGHTA and CDR2 is FQGNSA in the germline V gene. The CDR3 totals 13 residues. The CDR3 is CASSFSGPPVADF. As DNA, the CDR3 is TGTGCCAGCAGCTTTAGCGGACCTCCCGTTGCTGACTTC.

In its sample, this clone was seen a few times. The genes are TRBV4-1 and TRBJ1-5; unclear D gene. The V end lost 0 bases, the J end lost 7 bases, and 7 bases lay between the germline ends. The CDR3 totals 13 residues. Germline CDR1 reads MGHRA; CDR2 reads YSYEKL. The CDR3 here is CASSQDREQPQHF. The DNA for the CDR3 is TGCGCCAGCAGCCAAGATCGGGAACAGCCCCAGCATTTT.

The chain links TRBV5-6 to TRBJ1-4; 7 bases line up with TRBD1. V lost 4 bases, J lost 8 bases, and 11 bases stayed unmatched. This CDR3 contains 15 residues. Germline assignment: CDR1 SGHDT and CDR2 YYEEEE. CDR3 sequence reads: CASSPPGQRREKLFF. CDR3 sequence (DNA): TGTGCCAGCAGCCCCCCGGGACAGCGACGCGAAAAACTGTTTTTT.

This clone was detected a few times. The J gene is TRBJ1-2, the V gene TRBV2; perhaps TRBD1 as D (6 bases). Germline lookup yields CDR1 SNHLY and CDR2 FYNNEI. V shed 8 bases and J shed 1 base, with 11 bases lying between them. The CDR3 runs 13 residues. CDR3 region: CASVRDINYGYTF. The CDR3 coding sequence is TGTGCCAGCGTCCGGGACATTAACTATGGCTACACCTTC.

The genes are TRBV2 and TRBJ2-2; D is possibly TRBD2 (5 bases). V was cut by 7 bases and J by 1 base, with 10 bases left in between. The CDR3 contains 14 residues. Germline CDR1 SNHLY, CDR2 FYNNEI. In nucleotides, the CDR3 is TGTGCCAGCAAGTTTCGGGGGAACACCGGGGAGCTGTTTTTT. Translating it yields CASKFRGNTGELFF.

This clone was recorded a few times. The chain combines TRBV4-3 with TRBJ2-5, with TRBD2 identical over 8 bases. The ends lost 4 bases at V and 4 bases at J; junction bases unmatched: 2. Germline CDR1 reads LGHNA; CDR2 reads YSLEER. This CDR3 spans 13 amino acids. The CDR3 is CASSLAGGETQYF. CDR3 DNA sequence: TGCGCCAGCAGCCTGGCGGGGGGAGAGACCCAGTACTTC.

The chain combines TRBV9 with TRBJ2-5; 7 bases fit TRBD1. In germline, CDR1 is SGDLS, CDR2 YYNGEE. CDR3 size: 14 residues. Unmatched junction bases numbered 4, after V lost 0 bases and J lost 5 bases. CDR3 nucleotide sequence: TGTGCCAGCAGCGTAGTAGGGGGCGCGGAGACCCAGTACTTC. Protein sequence: CASSVVGGAETQYF.

The V and J genes are TRBV2 and TRBJ1-6; the match to TRBD1 covers 12 bases. Germline CDR1 is SNHLY and CDR2 is FYNNEI. V lost 6 bases to trimming and J lost 7 bases; unmatched junction nucleotides: 4. This CDR3 contains 15 residues. The CDR3 coding sequence is TGTGCCAGCAGGGGGACAGGGGGCTGGAATTCACCCCTCCACTTT. Its translation: CASRGTGGWNSPLHF.

V is TRBV4-3 and J is TRBJ2-5, with D perhaps matching TRBD2 (6 bases). CDR3 length: 15 amino acids. Germline V CDR1 and CDR2: LGHNA, YSLEER. V shed 1 base and J shed 0 bases, with 9 bases lying between them. This CDR3 is CASSQGQRDQETQYF. The CDR3 DNA sequence: TGCGCCAGCAGCCAAGGACAGCGGGACCAAGAGACCCAGTACTTC.

This clone was recorded a few times. The CDR3 DNA is TGTGCCAGCAGCTTGATGACTAGCGGGGTTCAAGAGACCCAGTACTTC. It specifies CASSLMTSGVQETQYF. The chain has TRBV7-2 and TRBJ2-5, with 11 bases aligning to TRBD2. The V segment lost 3 bases and the J segment 2 bases; nucleotides outside the gene matches: 5. This CDR3 is 16 amino acids long. From germline, CDR1 is SGHTA and CDR2 FQGNSA.

The chain carries TRBV4-2 and TRBJ1-2; D remains ambiguous. The V gene lost 0 bases and the J gene lost 0 bases, with 5 bases spanning the gap. This CDR3 comprises 14 residues. Germline CDR1 reads LGHNA; CDR2 reads YNFKEQ. The CDR3 DNA reads TGTGCCAGCAGCCAAGAAACAGCTAACTATGGCTACACCTTC. Translation gives CASSQETANYGYTF.

The chain carries TRBV5-1 and TRBJ2-3; 8 nucleotides agree with TRBD2. Germline V gives CDR1 SGHRS, CDR2 YFSETQ. V gave up 0 bases and J gave up 4 bases; unmatched junction bases: 7. The CDR3 runs to 16 residues. This CDR3 is CASSLVMAGGPDTQYF. CDR3 coding DNA: TGCGCCAGCAGCTTGGTTATGGCGGGGGGTCCAGATACGCAGTATTTT. Supplemented by reference TRBV5-1 and TRBJ2-3, the full variable domain reads KAGVTQTPRYLIKTRGQQVTLSCSPISGHRSVSWYQQTPGQGLQFLFEYFSETQRNKGNFPGRFSGRQFSNSRSEMNVSTLELGDSALYLCASSLVMAGGPDTQYFGPGTRLTVL.

This clone was counted at least ten times. The rearrangement joins TRBV7-9 to TRBJ2-1; 7 nucleotides align to TRBD2. The CDR3 runs to 15 residues. Trimming removed 4 bases from V and 9 bases from J; junction bases left unmatched: 12. The V gene's germline CDR1 is SEHNR and CDR2 FQNEAQ (reference sequence). The CDR3 spells CASSSTGDYPPEQFF. The CDR3 nucleotides are TGTGCCAGCAGCTCCACTGGGGACTATCCTCCTGAGCAGTTCTTC.

This clone showed up just a few times. CDR3 DNA sequence: TGTGCCAGCAGCTTGAGTGGCGGCCGGACCGGGGAGCTGTTTTTT. This sequence encodes CASSLSGGRTGELFF. The chain links TRBV11-1 to TRBJ2-2; D is unclear. The CDR3 totals 15 residues. Germline values: CDR1 SGHAT, CDR2 FQDESV (reference sequence). V gave up 3 bases and J gave up 5 bases, with 13 bases separating them. Complete variable domain (other parts from reference TRBV11-1 and TRBJ2-2): EAEVAQSPRYKITEKSQAVAFWCDPISGHATLYWYRQILGQGPELLVQFQDESVVDDSQLPKDRFSAERLKGVDSTLKIQPAELGDSAMYLCASSLSGGRTGELFFGEGSRLTVL.

This clone was found a few times. The rearrangement uses TRBV29-1 and TRBJ1-4; D remains unclear. Germline assignment: CDR1 SQVTM and CDR2 ANQGSEA. The germline V and J ends were trimmed by 3 bases and 8 bases, with 13 bases remaining between them. The CDR3 is 13 amino acids. The CDR3 here is CSVDLGGPEKLFF. The CDR3 DNA follows: TGCAGCGTTGATCTAGGCGGCCCGGAAAAACTGTTTTTT.

The table lists this clone with a few counts. The chain recombines TRBV7-9 with TRBJ1-5; D is unclear. The length of the CDR3 is 14 residues. The ends were cut back, 1 base at V and 4 bases at J, with 8 bases in the middle. Germline CDR1 reads SEHNR; CDR2 reads FQNEAQ (reference sequence). Here the CDR3 reads CASSLVGSNQPQHF. The CDR3 DNA follows: TGTGCCAGCAGCTTAGTGGGCTCGAATCAGCCCCAGCATTTT.